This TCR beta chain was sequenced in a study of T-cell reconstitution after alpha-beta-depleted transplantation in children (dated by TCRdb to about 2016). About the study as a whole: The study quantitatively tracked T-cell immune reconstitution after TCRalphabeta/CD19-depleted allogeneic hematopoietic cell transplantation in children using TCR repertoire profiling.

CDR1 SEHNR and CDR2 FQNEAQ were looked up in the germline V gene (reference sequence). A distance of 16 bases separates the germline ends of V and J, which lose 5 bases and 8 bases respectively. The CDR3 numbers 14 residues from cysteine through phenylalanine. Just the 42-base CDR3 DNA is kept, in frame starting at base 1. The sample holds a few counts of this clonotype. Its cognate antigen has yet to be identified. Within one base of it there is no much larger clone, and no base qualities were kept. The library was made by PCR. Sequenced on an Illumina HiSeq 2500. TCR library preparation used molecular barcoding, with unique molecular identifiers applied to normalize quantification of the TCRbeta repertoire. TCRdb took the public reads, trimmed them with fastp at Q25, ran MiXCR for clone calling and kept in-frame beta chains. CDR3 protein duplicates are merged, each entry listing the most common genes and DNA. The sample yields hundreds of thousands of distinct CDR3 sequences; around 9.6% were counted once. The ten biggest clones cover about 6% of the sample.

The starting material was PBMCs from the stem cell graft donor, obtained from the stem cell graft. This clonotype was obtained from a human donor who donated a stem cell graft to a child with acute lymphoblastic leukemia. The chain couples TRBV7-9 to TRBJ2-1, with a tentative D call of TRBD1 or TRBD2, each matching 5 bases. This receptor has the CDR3 CASSPRDRTHEQFF. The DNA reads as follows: TGTGCCAGCAGCCCCCGGGACCGTACACATGAGCAGTTCTTC.